This TCR beta chain originates from a study of blood T cell repertoires in COVID-19. Using immunoSEQ multiplex PCR, the repertoire was profiled, and TCRdb retains in-frame clones only, with some absent. The sample yields about 30,000 clones, 92% seen once. Germline V gene data show CDR1 as GTSNPN and CDR2 as SVGIG (reference sequence). The CDR3 has 13 residues. The germline V and J ends were trimmed by 2 bases and 9 bases, with 16 bases remaining between them. The sample consisted of peripheral blood. This TCR was sampled from a middle-aged man with active COVID-19. The chain carries TRBV30 and TRBJ1-1, with D possibly TRBD1 on 5 matching bases. CDR3 loop: CAWSTWGDGKAFF. In nucleotides, the CDR3 is TGTGCCTGGAGTACCTGGGGCGACGGAAAAGCTTTCTTT. The full variable domain, in which reference TRBV30 and TRBJ1-1 provide the parts outside the CDR3, is SQTIHQWPATLVQPVGSPLSLECTVEGTSNPNLYWYRQAAGRGLQLLFYSVGIGQISSEVPQNLSASRPQDRQFILSSKKLLLSDSGFYLCAWSTWGDGKAFFGQGTRLTVV.